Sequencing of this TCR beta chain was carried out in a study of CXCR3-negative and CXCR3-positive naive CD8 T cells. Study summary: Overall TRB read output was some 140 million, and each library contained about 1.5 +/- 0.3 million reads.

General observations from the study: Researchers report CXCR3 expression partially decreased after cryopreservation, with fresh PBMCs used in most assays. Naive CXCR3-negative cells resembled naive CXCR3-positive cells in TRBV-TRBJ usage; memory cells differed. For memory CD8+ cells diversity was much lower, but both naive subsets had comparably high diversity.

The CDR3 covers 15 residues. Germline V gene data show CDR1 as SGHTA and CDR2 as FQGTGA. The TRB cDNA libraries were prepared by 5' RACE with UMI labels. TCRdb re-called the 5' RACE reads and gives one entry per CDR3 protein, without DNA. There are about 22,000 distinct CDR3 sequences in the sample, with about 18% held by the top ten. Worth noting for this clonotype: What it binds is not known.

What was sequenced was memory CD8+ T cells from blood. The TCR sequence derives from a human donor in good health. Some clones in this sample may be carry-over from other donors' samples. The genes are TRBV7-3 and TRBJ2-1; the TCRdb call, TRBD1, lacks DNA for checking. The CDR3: CASSLSGGEHNEQFF.